The 22 T cell receptor beta chains given below trace back to one sample, sequenced in a study of PD-L1 blockade in urothelial cancer. Libraries were prepared by immunoSEQ multiplex PCR; TCRdb keeps only in-frame clonotypes and omits some of them. The data contain 15,000 to 20,000 clones, approximately 91% of them singletons. The sample's time point: pretreatment peripheral blood. Sequenced here: PBMCs, sampled around atezolizumab (anti-PD-L1) treatment. These receptors were taken from a man aged 65 to 79 with urothelial cancer.

This clone was seen just once. This chain connects TRBV27 to TRBJ1-2; D unresolved. The V and J ends lost 6 bases and 4 bases respectively, with 15 bases between them. The CDR3 spans 14 residues. Germline lookup yields CDR1 MNHEY and CDR2 SMNVEV (reference sequence). The CDR3: CASSSSGMGYGYTF. CDR3 nucleotides: TGTGCCAGCAGCTCCTCGGGGATGGGCTATGGCTACACCTTC.

The chain combines TRBV6-1 with TRBJ2-1; TRBD2 might be the D (7 bases). The V end was cut by 5 bases, the J end by 4 bases, with 15 bases between. The CDR3 totals 15 residues. CDR1 and CDR2 from the germline V gene are MNHNS and SASEGT. CDR3 nucleotides: TGTGCCAGCAGTCGGCGGGGGCCTTTGTACAATGAGCAGTTCTTC. Residues: CASSRRGPLYNEQFF.

The chain recombines TRBV2 with TRBJ2-3; 10 positions agree with TRBD2. Trimming cost V 5 bases and J 4 bases; bases outside gene matches: 6. The CDR3 has 15 residues. Germline CDR1 SNHLY, CDR2 FYNNEI. The CDR3 spells CASSSGTSESDTQYF. CDR3 bases: TGTGCCAGCAGTTCCGGGACTAGCGAGTCAGATACGCAGTATTTT.

J is TRBJ1-6 and V is TRBV7-9; 9 bases map to TRBD1. The CDR3 totals 16 residues. The V and J ends lost 5 bases and 0 bases, in that order; junction bases with no gene match: 2. CDR1 and CDR2 (germline): SEHNR, FQNEAQ (reference sequence). The CDR3 sequence is CASSATGGSYNSPLHF. In DNA, the CDR3 is TGTGCCAGCAGCGCGACAGGGGGCTCCTATAATTCACCCCTCCACTTT.

The chain joins TRBV4-1 to TRBJ2-5; 9 nucleotides align to TRBD2. The DNA matches TRBJ2-7 better at its end, which makes the J call doubtful. CDR3 size: 15 residues. The germline V gene has CDR1 MGHRA and CDR2 YSYEKL. CDR3 coding DNA: TGCGCCAGCAGCCAAGCTTCTAGCGGGGTCAACGAGCAGTACTTC. This translates into CASSQASSGVNEQYF.

CDR3: CASRQQGEVNYGYTF. As DNA, the CDR3 is TGTGCCAGCAGACAACAGGGGGAAGTCAACTATGGCTACACCTTC. The rearrangement uses TRBV6-4 and TRBJ1-2, with 8 bases matching TRBD1. V was pared by 6 bases and J by 2 bases, with 8 bases of the junction left unmatched. The CDR3 extends over 15 amino acids. CDR1 is MRHNA, CDR2 SNTAGT, per germline.

The rearrangement links TRBV5-1 to TRBJ2-3, with unresolved D. Germline V gene lookup returns CDR1 SGHRS and CDR2 YFSETQ. V dropped 3 bases and J dropped 0 bases, with 14 bases sitting between them. The CDR3 length is 16 residues. The CDR3 DNA follows: TGCGCCAGCAGCTCCCGTACCAGTGCTAGCACAGATACGCAGTATTTT. This translates into CASSSRTSASTDTQYF.

The rearrangement uses TRBV6-1 and TRBJ1-5; no reliable D call. CDR3 length equals 12 residues. Trimming removed 3 bases from V and 9 bases from J, with 9 bases in between. CDR1 and CDR2 from the germline V gene are MNHNS and SASEGT. The CDR3 protein is CASSEDWRPQHF. The CDR3 nucleotides read TGTGCCAGCAGTGAGGACTGGAGGCCCCAGCATTTT.

The V gene is TRBV5-1, the J gene TRBJ1-3; no firm D call. The CDR3 extends over 14 amino acids. The V end lost 4 bases, the J end lost 0 bases, and 8 bases lay between the germline ends. CDR1 SGHRS and CDR2 YFSETQ come from the germline V gene. This CDR3 reads CASSDQVSGNTIYF. DNA of the CDR3: TGCGCCAGCAGCGATCAGGTCTCTGGAAACACCATATATTTT.

The CDR3 nucleotides read TGTGCCAGCAGTCCCCCCTTACAGGGCGGTAACACCATATATTTT. As protein: CASSPPLQGGNTIYF. This chain joins TRBV28 and TRBJ1-3, with D maybe TRBD1 (6 bases). This CDR3 spans 15 amino acids. With 5 bases removed from V and 7 bases from J, the gap between germline ends came to 18 bases. Germline CDR1 is MDHEN and CDR2 is SYDVKM. The full variable domain, completed using reference TRBV28 and TRBJ1-3, is DVKVTQSSRYLVKRTGEKVFLECVQDMDHENMFWYRQDPGLGLRLIYFSYDVKMKEKGDIPEGYSVSREKKERFSLILESASTNQTSMYLCASSPPLQGGNTIYFGEGSWLTVV.

CDR3 protein: CASRQLKETQYF. The CDR3 DNA reads as TGTGCCAGCAGACAGCTTAAAGAGACCCAGTACTTC. The chain uses TRBV9 and TRBJ2-5; D is unclear. V was pared by 5 bases and J by 3 bases, with 8 bases between. There are 12 residues in the CDR3. CDR1 is SGDLS, CDR2 YYNGEE, per germline. The full variable domain, in which reference TRBV9 and TRBJ2-5 provide the parts outside the CDR3, is DSGVTQTPKHLITATGQRVTLRCSPRSGDLSVYWYQQSLDQGLQFLIQYYNGEERAKGNILERFSAQQFPDLHSELNLSSLELGDSALYFCASRQLKETQYFGPGTRLLVL.

The chain joins TRBV2 to TRBJ2-2; D perhaps matches TRBD1 (6 bases). The germline gives CDR1 SNHLY, CDR2 FYNNEI. CDR3 length: 15 amino acids. V lost 7 bases and J lost 2, with 14 bases in between. The CDR3 protein is CASTSDRTNTGELFF. In DNA form, the CDR3 reads TGTGCCAGCACCTCGGACAGAACAAACACCGGGGAGCTGTTTTTT.

The chain carries TRBV6-5 and TRBJ2-5, with D possibly matching TRBD2 (5 bases). This CDR3 comprises 15 residues. CDR1 and CDR2 (germline): MNHEY, SVGAGI. Trimming shortened V by 5 bases and J by 5 bases, and 18 bases separated the two germline ends. The CDR3 DNA reads as TGTGCCAGCAGTCCCGCCCTAGCCGCTCGCGAGACCCAGTACTTC. As protein: CASSPALAARETQYF.

CDR3 nucleotides: TGTGCCAGCAGCTTCGGGGGATCCGCAGATACGCAGTATTTT. Its translation is CASSFGGSADTQYF. The J gene is TRBJ2-3, the V gene TRBV11-2; tentatively, D is TRBD2 (6 bases). Trimming left V 3 bases short and J 4 bases short, with 11 bases between. Germline lookup yields CDR1 SGHAT and CDR2 FQNNGV. CDR3 length: 14 residues. Variable domain in full (rest from reference TRBV11-2 and TRBJ2-3): EAGVAQSPRYKIIEKRQSVAFWCNPISGHATLYWYQQILGQGPKLLIQFQNNGVVDDSQLPKDRFSAERLKGVDSTLKIQPAKLEDSAVYLCASSFGGSADTQYFGPGTRLTVL.

The chain couples TRBV5-4 to TRBJ2-2, with 7 positions matching TRBD1. CDR3 length: 13 amino acids. From germline, CDR1 is SGHNT and CDR2 YYREEE (reference sequence). With V trimmed by 4 bases and J by 6 bases, 3 bases remained unmatched. The CDR3 here is CASSDRVSGELFF. Written as DNA, the CDR3 is TGTGCCAGCAGCGACAGGGTCTCCGGGGAGCTGTTTTTT.

The J gene is TRBJ2-7, the V gene TRBV2; 8 bases fit TRBD2. The CDR3 is made up of 15 amino acids. Germline loops: CDR1 SNHLY, CDR2 FYNNEI. V gave up 8 bases and J gave up 3 bases; unmatched junction bases: 12. The CDR3 region has the DNA TGTGCCAGCGCCTCGGGGGCGGGGGGCCACTACGAGCAGTACTTC. Translated: CASASGAGGHYEQYF.

V and J are TRBV6-5 and TRBJ2-7; TRBD1 is a possible D gene (6 bases). The CDR3 covers 13 residues. The V end was cut by 0 bases, the J end by 7 bases, with 10 bases between. Germline assignment: CDR1 MNHEY and CDR2 SVGAGI. The CDR3 DNA sequence: TGTGCCAGCAGTTACTCGTCGAGGGGGGAGCAGTACTTC. The encoded protein is CASSYSSRGEQYF.

The J gene is TRBJ2-5, the V gene TRBV7-2, with 7 positions matching TRBD1. Germline V lookup: CDR1 SGHTA, CDR2 FQGNSA. V was pared by 1 base and J by 5 bases, with 4 bases of the junction left unmatched. This CDR3 is 14 amino acids long. The DNA of the CDR3 is TGTGCCAGCAGCTTAGTAAGGGGGCGCGAGACCCAGTACTTC. Protein product: CASSLVRGRETQYF.

The chain is built from TRBV9 and TRBJ2-1, with a weak D call TRBD2 (6 bases). The CDR3 covers 18 residues. Trimming removed 0 bases at V and 2 bases at J, with 18 bases between. Germline V gene sequence: CDR1 SGDLS, CDR2 YYNGEE. Written as DNA, the CDR3 is TGTGCCAGCAGCGTAGAACGGGGCGGGGCCTTTCCCTACAATGAGCAGTTCTTC. Residues: CASSVERGGAFPYNEQFF.

The gene calls are TRBV11-2 and TRBJ2-5; D call uncertain. Trimming took off 0 bases at V and 4 bases at J, with 9 bases between the two ends. This CDR3 has 14 residues. Germline values: CDR1 SGHAT, CDR2 FQNNGV. The CDR3 region has the DNA TGTGCCAGCAGCTTAGACGCGGTGCGAGAGACCCAGTACTTC. Its protein is CASSLDAVRETQYF.

This chain connects TRBV5-1 to TRBJ1-6; no reliable D call. Deletions cut 0 bases from V and 0 bases from J, with 10 bases between. CDR3 length equals 17 residues. Germline CDR1 SGHRS, CDR2 YFSETQ. The CDR3 nucleotides read TGCGCCAGCAGCTTGGGTCCCCCGAGCTCCTATAATTCACCCCTCCACTTT. Translated: CASSLGPPSSYNSPLHF. Filled out from reference TRBV5-1 and TRBJ1-6, the complete variable domain reads KAGVTQTPRYLIKTRGQQVTLSCSPISGHRSVSWYQQTPGQGLQFLFEYFSETQRNKGNFPGRFSGRQFSNSRSEMNVSTLELGDSALYLCASSLGPPSSYNSPLHFGNGTRLTVT.

The chain carries TRBV27 and TRBJ2-2; 7 bases are a match to TRBD1. V shed 8 bases, J shed 4 bases, and the junction held 10 bases outside the gene matches. Germline V CDR1 and CDR2: MNHEY, SMNVEV (reference sequence). The CDR3 contains 15 residues. As DNA, the CDR3 is TGTGCCAGCTCCCTCATGACAGGGCCCACCGGGGAGCTGTTTTTT. Protein: CASSLMTGPTGELFF.